This TCR beta chain emerged from a study of CXCR3 chemokines and chemotherapy response in bladder cancer. At least ten counts were recorded for this clonotype. TCRdb recomputed calls from the PCR reads with MiXCR, one row per CDR3 protein. The profile shows roughly 8,000 distinct CDR3 sequences, roughly 12% of them singletons. Germline CDR1 and CDR2: MNHEY and SVGAGI. CDR3 length equals 18 residues. V dropped 0 bases and J dropped 0 bases, with 12 bases sitting between them. The specimen was taken from a patient whose treatment included neoadjuvant chemotherapy. This receptor was identified in a human donor with bladder cancer that responded to neoadjuvant chemotherapy. This chain uses TRBV6-5 with TRBJ1-6; no clear D gene. CDR3 in amino acids: CASSYSLPRSSYNSPLHF. In DNA form, the CDR3 reads TGTGCCAGCAGTTACTCGTTGCCCAGGAGCTCCTATAATTCACCCCTCCACTTT.